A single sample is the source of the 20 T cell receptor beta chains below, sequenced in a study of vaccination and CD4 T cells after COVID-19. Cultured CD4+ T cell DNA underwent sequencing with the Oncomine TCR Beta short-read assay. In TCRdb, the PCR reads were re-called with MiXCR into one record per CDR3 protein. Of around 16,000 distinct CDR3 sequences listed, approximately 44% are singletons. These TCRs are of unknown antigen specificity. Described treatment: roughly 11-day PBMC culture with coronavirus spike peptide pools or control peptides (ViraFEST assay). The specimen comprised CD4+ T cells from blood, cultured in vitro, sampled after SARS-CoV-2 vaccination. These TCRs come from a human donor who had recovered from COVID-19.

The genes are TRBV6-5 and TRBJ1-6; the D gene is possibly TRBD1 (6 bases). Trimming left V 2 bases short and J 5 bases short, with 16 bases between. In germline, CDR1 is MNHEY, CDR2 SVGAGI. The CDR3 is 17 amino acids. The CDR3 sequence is CASSYSNGAGDNSPLHF. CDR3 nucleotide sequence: TGTGCCAGCAGTTACAGCAACGGGGCAGGGGATAATTCACCCCTCCACTTT.

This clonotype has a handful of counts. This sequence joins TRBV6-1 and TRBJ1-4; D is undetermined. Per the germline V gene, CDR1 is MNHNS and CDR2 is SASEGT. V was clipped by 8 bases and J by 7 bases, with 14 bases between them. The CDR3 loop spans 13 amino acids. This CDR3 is CASSRVWGEKLFF. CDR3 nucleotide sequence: TGTGCCAGCTCCCGGGTTTGGGGTGAAAAACTGTTTTTT.

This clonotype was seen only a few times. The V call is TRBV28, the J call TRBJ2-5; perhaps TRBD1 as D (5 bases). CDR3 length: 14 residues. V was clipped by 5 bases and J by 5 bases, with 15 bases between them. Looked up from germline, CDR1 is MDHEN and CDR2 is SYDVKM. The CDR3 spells CASSLWGSVETQYF. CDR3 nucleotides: TGTGCCAGCAGTCTGTGGGGCTCGGTGGAGACCCAGTACTTC.

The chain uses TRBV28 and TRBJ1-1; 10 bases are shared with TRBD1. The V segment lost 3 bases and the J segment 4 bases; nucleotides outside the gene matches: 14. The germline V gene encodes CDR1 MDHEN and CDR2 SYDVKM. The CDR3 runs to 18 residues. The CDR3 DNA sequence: TGTGCCAGCAGTTTGATCCTCGGGACAGGGGTTAGGAGCACTGAAGCTTTCTTT. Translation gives CASSLILGTGVRSTEAFF. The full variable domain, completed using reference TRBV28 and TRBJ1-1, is DVKVTQSSRYLVKRTGEKVFLECVQDMDHENMFWYRQDPGLGLRLIYFSYDVKMKEKGDIPEGYSVSREKKERFSLILESASTNQTSMYLCASSLILGTGVRSTEAFFGQGTRLTVV.

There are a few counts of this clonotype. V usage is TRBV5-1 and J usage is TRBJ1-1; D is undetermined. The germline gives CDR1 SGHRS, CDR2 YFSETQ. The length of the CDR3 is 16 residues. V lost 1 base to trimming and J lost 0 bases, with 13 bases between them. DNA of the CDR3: TGCGCCAGCAGCTTGTCGGGCGGACGGCTGAACACTGAAGCTTTCTTT. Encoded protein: CASSLSGGRLNTEAFF.

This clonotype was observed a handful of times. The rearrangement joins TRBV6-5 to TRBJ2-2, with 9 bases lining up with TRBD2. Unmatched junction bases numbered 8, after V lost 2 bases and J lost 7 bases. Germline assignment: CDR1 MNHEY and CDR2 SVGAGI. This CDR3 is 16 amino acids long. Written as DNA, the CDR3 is TGTGCCAGCAGTTACAGTTCTAGCGGGATTGGCGGGGAGCTGTTTTTT. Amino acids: CASSYSSSGIGGELFF.

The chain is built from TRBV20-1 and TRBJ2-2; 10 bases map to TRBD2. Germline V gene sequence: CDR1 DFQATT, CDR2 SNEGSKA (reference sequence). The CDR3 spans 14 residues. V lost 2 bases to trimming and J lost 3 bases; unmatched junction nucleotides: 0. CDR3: CSARLAGDTGELFF. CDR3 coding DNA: TGCAGTGCTAGACTAGCGGGAGACACCGGGGAGCTGTTTTTT.

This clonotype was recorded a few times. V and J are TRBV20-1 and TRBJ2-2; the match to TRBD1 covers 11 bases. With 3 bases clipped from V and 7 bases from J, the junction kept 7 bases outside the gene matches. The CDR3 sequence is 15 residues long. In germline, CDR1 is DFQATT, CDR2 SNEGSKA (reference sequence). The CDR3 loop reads CSASGQGAQGGELFF. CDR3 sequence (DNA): TGCAGTGCTAGCGGACAGGGGGCGCAGGGCGGGGAGCTGTTTTTT.

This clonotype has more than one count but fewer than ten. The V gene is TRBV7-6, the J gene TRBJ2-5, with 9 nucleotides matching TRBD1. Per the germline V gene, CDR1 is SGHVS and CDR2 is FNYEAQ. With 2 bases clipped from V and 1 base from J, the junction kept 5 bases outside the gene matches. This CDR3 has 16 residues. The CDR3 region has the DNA TGTGCCAGCAGCTTATCCGGGACAGGGAGCCAAGAGACCCAGTACTTC. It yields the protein CASSLSGTGSQETQYF. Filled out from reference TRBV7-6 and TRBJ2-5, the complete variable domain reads GAGVSQSPRYKVTKRGQDVALRCDPISGHVSLYWYRQALGQGPEFLTYFNYEAQQDKSGLPNDRFSAERPEGSISTLTIQRTEQRDSAMYRCASSLSGTGSQETQYFGPGTRLLVL.

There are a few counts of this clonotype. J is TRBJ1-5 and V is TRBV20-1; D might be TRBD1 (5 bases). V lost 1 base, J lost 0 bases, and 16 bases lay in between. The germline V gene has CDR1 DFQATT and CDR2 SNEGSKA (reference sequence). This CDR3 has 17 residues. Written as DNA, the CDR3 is TGCAGTGCTAGAGTTGCTGGGGGGGGTTATAGCAATCAGCCCCAGCATTTT. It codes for CSARVAGGGYSNQPQHF.

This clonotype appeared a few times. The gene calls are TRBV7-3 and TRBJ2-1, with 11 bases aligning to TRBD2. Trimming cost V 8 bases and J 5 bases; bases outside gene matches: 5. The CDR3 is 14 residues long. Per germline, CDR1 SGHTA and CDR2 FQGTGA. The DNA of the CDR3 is TGTGCCAGCTCAACGGGACTAGCGGACAATGAGCAGTTCTTC. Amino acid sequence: CASSTGLADNEQFF.

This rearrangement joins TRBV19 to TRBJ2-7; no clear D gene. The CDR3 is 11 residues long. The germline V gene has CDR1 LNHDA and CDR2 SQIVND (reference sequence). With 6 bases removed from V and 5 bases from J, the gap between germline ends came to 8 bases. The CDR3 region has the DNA TGTGCCAGTAGCAATCTGGACGAGCAGTACTTC. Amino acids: CASSNLDEQYF.

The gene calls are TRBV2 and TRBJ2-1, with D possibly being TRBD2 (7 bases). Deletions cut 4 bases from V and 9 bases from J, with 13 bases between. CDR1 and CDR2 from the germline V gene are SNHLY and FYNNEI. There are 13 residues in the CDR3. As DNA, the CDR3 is TGTGCCAGCAGTGTGAGGGGGAGGGGTGAGCAGTTCTTC. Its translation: CASSVRGRGEQFF.

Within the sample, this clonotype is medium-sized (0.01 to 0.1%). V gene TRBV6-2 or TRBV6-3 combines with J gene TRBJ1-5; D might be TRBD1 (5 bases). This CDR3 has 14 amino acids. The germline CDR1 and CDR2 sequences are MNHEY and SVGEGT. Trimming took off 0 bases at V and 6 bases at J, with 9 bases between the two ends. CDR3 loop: CASSYSTDTQPQHF. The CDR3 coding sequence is TGTGCCAGCAGTTACTCGACAGACACTCAGCCCCAGCATTTT.

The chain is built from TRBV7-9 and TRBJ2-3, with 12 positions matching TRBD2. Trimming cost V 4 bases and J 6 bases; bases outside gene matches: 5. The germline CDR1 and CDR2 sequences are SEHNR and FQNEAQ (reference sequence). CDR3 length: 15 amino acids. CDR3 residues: CASSSTSGRRDTQYF. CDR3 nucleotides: TGTGCCAGCAGCTCCACTAGCGGGAGGCGGGATACGCAGTATTTT.

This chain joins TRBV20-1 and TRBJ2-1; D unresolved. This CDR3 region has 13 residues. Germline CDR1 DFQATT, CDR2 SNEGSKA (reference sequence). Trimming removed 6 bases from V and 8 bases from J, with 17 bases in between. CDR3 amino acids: CSALGTYGDEQFF. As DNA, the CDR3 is TGCAGTGCCCTGGGTACCTATGGTGATGAGCAGTTCTTC.

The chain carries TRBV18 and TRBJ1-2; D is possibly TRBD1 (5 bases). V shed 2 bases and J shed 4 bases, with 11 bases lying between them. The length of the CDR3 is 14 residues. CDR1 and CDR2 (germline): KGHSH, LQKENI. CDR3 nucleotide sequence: TGTGCCAGCTCACCAGGAAGGGACGGCTATGGCTACACCTTC. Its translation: CASSPGRDGYGYTF.

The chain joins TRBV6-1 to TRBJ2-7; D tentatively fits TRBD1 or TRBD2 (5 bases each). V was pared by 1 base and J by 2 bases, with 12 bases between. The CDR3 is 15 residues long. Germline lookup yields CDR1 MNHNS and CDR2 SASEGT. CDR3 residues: CASSEEGTSPYEQYF. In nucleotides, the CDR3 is TGTGCCAGCAGTGAAGAAGGGACGTCACCCTACGAGCAGTACTTC.

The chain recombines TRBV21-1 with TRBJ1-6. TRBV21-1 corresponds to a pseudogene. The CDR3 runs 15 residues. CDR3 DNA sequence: TGTGCCAGCAGCAAACTCTCTCACCATAATTCACCCCTCCACTTT. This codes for CASSKLSHHNSPLHF.

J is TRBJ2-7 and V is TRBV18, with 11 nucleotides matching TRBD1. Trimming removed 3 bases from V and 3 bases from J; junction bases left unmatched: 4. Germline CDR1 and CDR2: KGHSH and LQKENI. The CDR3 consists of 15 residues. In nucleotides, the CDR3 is TGTGCCAGCTCACCGGGACAGGGGGATCTCTACGAGCAGTACTTC. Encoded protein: CASSPGQGDLYEQYF.